These T cell receptor beta chains were read from a single sample in a study of OX40 agonist ivuxolimab in advanced cancers. The table came from immunoSEQ multiplex PCR; TCRdb's copy has only in-frame clones and leaves some out. The table records approximately 54,000 clones, approximately 90% of them present only once. Sequencing was performed on CD4+ or CD8+ T cells sorted from blood, taken in a trial of the OX40 agonist ivuxolimab. These TCRs come from an adult with an advanced solid tumor such as melanoma, head and neck, liver or kidney cancer. CDR3s include the opening cysteine and the closing phenylalanine or tryptophan. A D gene is named only where the DNA matches it firmly. Rows give clone size only sometimes, using once, few, many, or a class for an expanded clone.

TRBJ1-1 13 - - TRBV5-5 CASSFVQATEAFF TGTGCCAGCAGCTTTGTTCAGGCCACTGAAGCTTTCTTT
TRBJ2-1 15 - TRBD2 TRBV28 CASSLDPSGIPGQFF TGTGCCAGCAGTTTAGATCCTAGCGGGATTCCCGGGCAGTTCTTC
TRBJ1-2 16 - - TRBV6-1 CASSEEIGFYLGGYTF TGTGCCAGCAGTGAAGAAATCGGGTTCTACCTCGGTGGCTACACCTTC
TRBJ1-6 12 few - TRBV7-9 CASSPYATPLHF TGTGCCAGCAGCCCATATGCCACCCCCCTCCACTTT
TRBJ2-3 15 - - TRBV29-1 CSVEGDTTSTDTQYF TGCAGCGTCGAGGGGGACACTACTAGCACAGATACGCAGTATTTT
TRBJ2-3 16 - - TRBV7-9 CASSRIGGGGTDTQYF TGTGCCAGCAGCCGGATCGGGGGCGGGGGCACAGATACGCAGTATTTT
TRBJ1-1 16 - TRBD1 TRBV28 CASSSQADRADTEAFF TGTGCCAGCAGTTCACAAGCGGACAGGGCGGACACTGAAGCTTTCTTT
TRBJ2-2 17 - TRBD2 TRBV11-3 CASSLALAGGPPGELFF TGTGCCAGCAGCTTAGCCCTAGCGGGAGGCCCGCCCGGGGAGCTGTTTTTT
TRBJ2-3 15 - TRBD2 TRBV19 CASSIAGGRADTQYF TGTGCCAGTAGTATAGCGGGGGGGCGCGCAGATACGCAGTATTTT
TRBJ2-5 14 - - TRBV7-9 CASSLQQSQETQYF TGTGCCAGCAGCTTACAGCAGTCGCAAGAGACCCAGTACTTC
TRBJ1-2 13 - - TRBV6-5 CASSYNSNYGYTF TGTGCCAGCAGTTATAACAGTAACTATGGCTACACCTTC
TRBJ2-2 14 - - TRBV4-1 CASSQMEGAGELFF TGCGCCAGCAGCCAAATGGAGGGCGCCGGGGAGCTGTTTTTT
TRBJ2-7 15 few TRBD2 TRBV7-9 CASSLAGGPSYEQYF TGTGCCAGCAGCTTAGCGGGAGGGCCCTCCTACGAGCAGTACTTC
TRBJ2-7 16 - - TRBV14 CASSQEKGSASYEQYF TGTGCCAGCAGCCAAGAAAAGGGGAGCGCCTCCTACGAGCAGTACTTC
TRBJ2-7 14 - - TRBV29-1 CSVYPRQGGDEQYF TGCAGCGTTTATCCTCGTCAGGGTGGTGACGAGCAGTACTTC
TRBJ1-4 13 - - TRBV9 CASNGGMNEKLFF TGTGCCAGCAATGGGGGGATGAATGAAAAACTGTTTTTT
TRBJ2-7 17 - TRBD1 TRBV5-4 CASSSNPPGQGVYEQYF TGTGCCAGCAGCTCGAATCCACCGGGACAGGGGGTCTACGAGCAGTACTTC
TRBJ2-7 15 once - TRBV4-2 CASSQRGGESYEQYF TGTGCCAGCAGCCAAAGGGGGGGGGAGTCGTATGAGCAGTACTTC
TRBJ2-7 14 once - TRBV27 CASRSTGLFYEQYF TGTGCCAGCAGGTCGACAGGTCTTTTCTACGAGCAGTACTTC
TRBJ1-5 14 - - TRBV11-2 CASSLDSPNQPQHF TGTGCCAGCAGCTTGGACAGTCCCAATCAGCCCCAGCATTTT
TRBJ2-7 12 - - TRBV27 CASSLIGDEQYF TGTGCCAGCAGTTTAATAGGGGACGAGCAGTACTTC
TRBJ2-7 13 few - TRBV11-2 CASRPELGHEQYF TGTGCCAGCAGGCCGGAACTGGGCCACGAGCAGTACTTC
TRBJ2-7 16 - - TRBV29-1 CSVPSSDRKGSYEQYF TGCAGCGTCCCATCTTCTGACAGGAAGGGATCCTACGAGCAGTACTTC
TRBJ1-1 18 - TRBD1 TRBV4-2 CASSRPRDRGDMNTEAFF TGTGCCAGCAGCCGCCCAAGGGACAGGGGGGACATGAACACTGAAGCTTTCTTT
TRBJ2-2 15 - - TRBV7-9 CASSLAGADTGELFF TGTGCCAGCAGCTTAGCAGGGGCTGACACCGGGGAGCTGTTTTTT
TRBJ2-5 15 - TRBD2 TRBV5-1 CASSSGGGAGETQYF TGCGCCAGCAGCTCGGGAGGGGGGGCCGGAGAGACCCAGTACTTC
TRBJ1-2 15 - - TRBV28 CASSFTGVSNYGYTF TGTGCCAGCAGTTTCACAGGCGTATCCAACTATGGCTACACCTTC
TRBJ2-1 19 - TRBD2 TRBV13 CASSLGLGTSGRSLGEQFF TGTGCCAGCAGCTTAGGCCTGGGGACTAGCGGGAGGTCGCTGGGTGAGCAGTTCTTC
TRBJ1-1 13 - - TRBV30 CAWKGLNPTEAFF TGTGCCTGGAAAGGGCTGAATCCCACTGAAGCTTTCTTT
TRBJ1-1 14 - - TRBV19 CASSRGGAWTEAFF TGTGCCAGTAGTCGGGGGGGCGCGTGGACTGAAGCTTTCTTT
TRBJ2-7 14 - - TRBV4-3 CASSQDLSSYEQYF TGCGCCAGCAGCCAGGACCTAAGCTCCTACGAGCAGTACTTC
TRBJ2-5 15 - - TRBV7-9 CASSSLDSFQETQYF TGTGCCAGCAGCTCTTTGGACAGTTTCCAAGAGACCCAGTACTTC
TRBJ1-2 13 - - TRBV5-4 CASSLDVLYGYTF TGTGCCAGCAGCCTGGACGTATTATATGGCTACACCTTC
TRBJ1-1 13 - - TRBV4-1 CASSLEMGTEAFF TGCGCCAGCAGTCTCGAAATGGGGACTGAAGCTTTCTTT
TRBJ2-1 16 - TRBD2 TRBV7-9 CASSPTSGGAGNEQFF TGTGCCAGCAGCCCGACTAGCGGGGGGGCAGGTAATGAGCAGTTCTTC
TRBJ2-1 16 few - TRBV14 CASSPPRDSIYNEQFF TGTGCCAGCAGCCCACCCCGGGACTCGATATACAATGAGCAGTTCTTC
TRBJ2-3 15 - TRBD1 TRBV28 CASSPGTGSTDTQYF TGTGCCAGCAGCCCAGGGACAGGGTCCACAGATACGCAGTATTTT